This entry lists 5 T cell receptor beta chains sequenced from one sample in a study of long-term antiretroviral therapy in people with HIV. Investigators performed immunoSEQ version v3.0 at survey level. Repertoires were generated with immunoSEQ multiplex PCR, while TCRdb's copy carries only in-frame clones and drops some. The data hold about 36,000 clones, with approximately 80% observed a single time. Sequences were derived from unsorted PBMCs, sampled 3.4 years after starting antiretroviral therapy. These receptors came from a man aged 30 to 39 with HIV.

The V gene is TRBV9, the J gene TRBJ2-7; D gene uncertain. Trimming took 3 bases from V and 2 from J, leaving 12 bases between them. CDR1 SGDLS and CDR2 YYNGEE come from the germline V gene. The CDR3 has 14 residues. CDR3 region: CASSASLGTYEQYF. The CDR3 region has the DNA TGTGCCAGCAGCGCCTCCCTTGGGACCTACGAGCAGTACTTC.

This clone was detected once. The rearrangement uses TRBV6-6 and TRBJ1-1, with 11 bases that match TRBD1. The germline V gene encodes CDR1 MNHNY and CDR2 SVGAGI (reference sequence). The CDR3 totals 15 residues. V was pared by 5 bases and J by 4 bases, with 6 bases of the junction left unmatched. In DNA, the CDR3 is TGTGCCAGCAGTCCTACGGGGACAGGGGGCACTGAAGCTTTCTTT. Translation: CASSPTGTGGTEAFF.

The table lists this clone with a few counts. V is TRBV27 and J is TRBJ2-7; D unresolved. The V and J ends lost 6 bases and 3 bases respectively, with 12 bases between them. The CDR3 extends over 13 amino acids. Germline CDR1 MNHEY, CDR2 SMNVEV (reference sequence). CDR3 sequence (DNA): TGTGCCAGCAGCCTCCGACTGTACTACGAGCAGTACTTC. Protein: CASSLRLYYEQYF.

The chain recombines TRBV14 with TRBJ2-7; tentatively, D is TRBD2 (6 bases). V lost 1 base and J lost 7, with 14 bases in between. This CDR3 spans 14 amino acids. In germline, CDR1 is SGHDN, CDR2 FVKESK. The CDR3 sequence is CASSQVGGLGEQYF. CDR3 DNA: TGTGCCAGCAGCCAAGTCGGGGGTTTGGGGGAGCAGTACTTC.

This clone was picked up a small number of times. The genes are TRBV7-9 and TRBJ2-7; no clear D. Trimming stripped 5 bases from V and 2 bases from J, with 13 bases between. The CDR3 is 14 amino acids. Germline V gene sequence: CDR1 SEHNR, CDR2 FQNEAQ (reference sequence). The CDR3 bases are TGTGCCAGCAGCCTCCCCCGAGCCCCCTACGAGCAGTACTTC. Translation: CASSLPRAPYEQYF.